This is a list of T cell receptor beta chains from one sample in a study of CD8+CD57+ T cells in acquired aplastic anemia. In TCRdb, the reads were re-called with MiXCR into one record per CDR3 protein. The table lists 150,000 to 200,000 distinct CDR3 sequences, 71% of them singletons. The sequencing sample was made of sorted CD4+, CD8+, or CD8+CD57+ T cells (not recorded which) from PBMCs. Receptor source: a human donor with aplastic anemia. The CDR3 runs from the conserved cysteine through the conserved F or W. The order of the fields is J gene, D gene, clone size, V gene, CDR3 protein, CDR3 DNA. The D gene is left open where the match is weak. Only some rows state a clone size, as once, few, many or a class for expanded clones.

J: TRBJ2-1; D: .; size: .; V: TRBV10-3; CDR3: CAISVSVVGDYNEQFF; DNA: TGTGCCATCAGTGTAAGTGTCGTAGGGGACTACAATGAGCAGTTCTTC
J: TRBJ2-7; D: .; size: .; V: TRBV29-1; CDR3: CSVAPGLSYEQYF; DNA: TGCAGCGTGGCCCCGGGGCTCTCCTACGAGCAGTACTTC
J: TRBJ2-2; D: .; size: .; V: TRBV6-1; CDR3: CASSRQGSTGELFF; DNA: TGTGCCAGCAGTCGGCAGGGGTCCACCGGGGAGCTGTTCTTT
J: TRBJ2-1; D: TRBD1; size: .; V: TRBV20-1; CDR3: CSARDPGTGDRNEQFF; DNA: TGCAGTGCTAGAGATCCCGGGACAGGGGACCGCAATGAGCAGTTCTTC
J: TRBJ1-5; D: .; size: .; V: TRBV24-1; CDR3: CATSYGVGPQHF; DNA: TGTGCCACCAGTTATGGGGTTGGGCCCCAGCATTTT
J: TRBJ2-2; D: .; size: .; V: TRBV7-9; CDR3: CASSLRGNTGELFF; DNA: TGTGCCAGCAGCTTAAGGGGGAACACCGGGGAGCTGTTTTTT
J: TRBJ2-7; D: TRBD1; size: few; V: TRBV7-2; CDR3: CAIDRDSYEQYF; DNA: TGTGCCATCGACAGGGACTCCTACGAGCAGTACTTC
J: TRBJ2-2; D: .; size: .; V: TRBV19; CDR3: CASSPLRTMNTGELSF; DNA: TGTGCCAGTAGCCCGCTAAGGACGATGAACACCGGGGAGCTGTCTTTT
J: TRBJ2-1; D: .; size: .; V: TRBV20-1; CDR3: CSARVTHNEQFF; DNA: TGCAGTGCTAGAGTAACCCACAATGAGCAGTTCTTC
J: TRBJ2-1; D: TRBD2; size: .; V: TRBV20-1; CDR3: CNVGTSHNEQFF; DNA: TGCAATGTAGGGACTAGCCACAATGAGCAGTTCTTC
J: TRBJ1-3; D: TRBD1; size: .; V: TRBV10-1; CDR3: CASSVEQGARGNTIYF; DNA: TGCGCCAGCAGTGTAGAACAGGGGGCAAGGGGAAACACCATATATTTT
J: TRBJ2-2; D: .; size: once; V: TRBV19; CDR3: CASSIRWQNTGELFF; DNA: TGTGCCAGTAGTATCCGCTGGCAGAACACCGGGGAGCTGTTTTTT
J: TRBJ1-6; D: .; size: once; V: TRBV5-1; CDR3: CASSPDVGNSPLHF; DNA: TGCGCCAGCAGTCCCGACGTCGGGAATTCACCCCTCCACTTT
J: TRBJ2-6; D: .; size: .; V: TRBV24-1; CDR3: CATSDGGGGSGANVLTF; DNA: TGTGCCACCAGTGATGGGGGTGGGGGCTCTGGGGCCAACGTCCTGACTTTC
J: TRBJ1-5; D: .; size: few; V: TRBV5-5; CDR3: CASSLADSNQPQHF; DNA: TGTGCCAGCAGCTTGGCTGATAGCAATCAGCCCCAGCATTTT
J: TRBJ2-5; D: .; size: .; V: TRBV7-2; CDR3: CASSPGGSRETQYF; DNA: TGTGCCAGCAGCCCTGGTGGGTCCAGGGAGACCCAGTACTTC
J: TRBJ2-3; D: .; size: many; V: TRBV12-3/TRBV12-4; CDR3: CASSLVDSDAWGNTDTQYF; DNA: TGTGCCAGCAGTTTAGTGGATAGCGACGCATGGGGTAACACAGATACGCAGTATTTT
J: TRBJ2-6; D: .; size: .; V: TRBV20-1; CDR3: CSASKYSGANVLTF; DNA: TGCAGTGCTTCCAAATACTCTGGGGCCAACGTCCTGACTTTC
J: TRBJ2-7; D: TRBD2; size: .; V: TRBV19; CDR3: CASSLRLREGYEQYF; DNA: TGTGCCAGTAGTCTCCGACTTAGGGAGGGATACGAGCAGTACTTC
J: TRBJ1-2; D: .; size: .; V: TRBV2; CDR3: CASSGPGDNSYGYTF; DNA: TGTGCCAGCAGTGGCCCCGGGGACAACTCCTATGGCTACACCTTC
J: TRBJ1-1; D: TRBD1; size: .; V: TRBV19; CDR3: CASSITGTGSDTEAFF; DNA: TGTGCCAGTAGTATCACCGGGACAGGGAGCGACACTGAAGCTTTCTTT
J: TRBJ1-2; D: TRBD1; size: few; V: TRBV10-3; CDR3: CAIRDRGVFYGYTF; DNA: TGTGCCATCAGAGACAGGGGAGTCTTCTATGGCTACACCTTC
J: TRBJ2-5; D: .; size: .; V: TRBV10-1; CDR3: CASSDDVETQYF; DNA: TGCGCCAGCAGTGATGACGTAGAGACCCAGTACTTC
J: TRBJ2-1; D: TRBD1; size: .; V: TRBV15; CDR3: CATSGEDREPFF; DNA: TGTGCCACCAGCGGAGAGGACAGGGAACCATTCTTC
J: TRBJ2-3; D: TRBD2; size: .; V: TRBV9; CDR3: CASSVAGGGAVDTQYF; DNA: TGTGCCAGCAGCGTGGCAGGCGGGGGGGCGGTAGATACGCAGTATTTT
J: TRBJ1-4; D: TRBD1; size: few; V: TRBV20-1; CDR3: CSARGTGEEKLFF; DNA: TGCAGTGCTAGAGGGACAGGGGAAGAAAAACTGTTTTTT
J: TRBJ2-1; D: .; size: .; V: TRBV6-1; CDR3: CASSERSLNEQFF; DNA: TGTGCCAGCAGTGAAAGATCCCTCAATGAGCAGTTCTTC
J: TRBJ2-3; D: .; size: few; V: TRBV7-3; CDR3: CASSLERSPDTQYF; DNA: TGTGCCAGCAGCTTAGAGAGGTCTCCAGATACGCAGTATTTT
J: TRBJ1-5; D: TRBD1; size: few; V: TRBV20-1; CDR3: CSASAGTGVSNQPQHF; DNA: TGCAGTGCTAGCGCCGGGACAGGGGTTAGCAATCAGCCCCAGCATTTT
J: TRBJ2-2; D: TRBD2; size: once; V: TRBV10-3; CDR3: CAISGLAQSTNTGELFF; DNA: TGTGCCATCAGTGGACTAGCCCAATCAACGAACACCGGGGAGCTGTTTTTT
J: TRBJ1-1; D: .; size: .; V: TRBV10-2; CDR3: CASRYRQATPPREAFF; DNA: TGCGCCAGCAGATACCGACAGGCTACCCCCCCCCGAGAAGCTTTCTTT
J: TRBJ2-5; D: .; size: .; V: TRBV7-3; CDR3: CASSPNRQETQYF; DNA: TGTGCTAGCAGCCCCAACAGACAAGAGACCCAGTACTTC
J: TRBJ2-7; D: TRBD2; size: .; V: TRBV20-1; CDR3: CSASSEAGGSSYEQYF; DNA: TGCAGTGCCAGCAGTGAAGCGGGAGGTAGCTCCTACGAGCAGTACTTC
J: TRBJ1-5; D: TRBD1; size: many; V: TRBV10-3; CDR3: CAIRDRGQYQPQHF; DNA: TGTGCCATCAGGGACAGGGGGCAATATCAGCCCCAGCATTTT
J: TRBJ2-2; D: .; size: .; V: TRBV9; CDR3: CASSRRFVGTGELFF; DNA: TGTGCCAGCAGCAGAAGGTTCGTAGGCACCGGGGAGCTGTTTTTT
J: TRBJ1-2; D: TRBD1; size: .; V: TRBV10-3; CDR3: CAISEASQGQGVHGYTF; DNA: TGTGCCATCAGTGAGGCCTCCCAGGGACAGGGGGTCCATGGCTACACCTTC
J: TRBJ2-7; D: .; size: few; V: TRBV2; CDR3: CASSEGSSYEQYF; DNA: TGTGCCAGCAGTGAGGGTAGCTCCTACGAGCAGTACTTC
J: TRBJ2-7; D: TRBD2; size: .; V: TRBV12-3/TRBV12-4; CDR3: CASGSGGNTYEQYF; DNA: TGCGCCAGCGGTAGCGGGGGGAACACCTACGAGCAGTACTTC
J: TRBJ2-5; D: .; size: .; V: TRBV10-3; CDR3: CASSEFAVQETQYF; DNA: TGTGCCAGCAGTGAATTCGCAGTCCAAGAGACCCAGTACTTC
J: TRBJ1-6; D: .; size: .; V: TRBV2; CDR3: CASSALRSLHF; DNA: TGTGCCAGCAGCGCATTACGGTCCCTCCACTTT